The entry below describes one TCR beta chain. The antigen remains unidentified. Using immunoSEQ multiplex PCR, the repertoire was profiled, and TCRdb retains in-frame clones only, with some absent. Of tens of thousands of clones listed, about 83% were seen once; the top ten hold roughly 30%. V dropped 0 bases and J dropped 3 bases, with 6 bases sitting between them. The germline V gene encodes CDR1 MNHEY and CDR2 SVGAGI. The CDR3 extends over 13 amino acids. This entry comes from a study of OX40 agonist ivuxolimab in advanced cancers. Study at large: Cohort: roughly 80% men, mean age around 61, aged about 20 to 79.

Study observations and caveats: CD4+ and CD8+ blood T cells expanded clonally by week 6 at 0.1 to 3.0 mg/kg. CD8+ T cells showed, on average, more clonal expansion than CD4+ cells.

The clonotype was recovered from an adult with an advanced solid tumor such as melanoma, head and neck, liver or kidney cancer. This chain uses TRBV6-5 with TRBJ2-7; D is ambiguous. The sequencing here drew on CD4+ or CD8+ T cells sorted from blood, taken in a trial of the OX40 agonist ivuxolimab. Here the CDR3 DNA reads TGTGCCAGCAGTTACTCGATTGACTACGAGCAGTACTTC. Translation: CASSYSIDYEQYF.